Sequencing of this T cell receptor beta chain was carried out in a study of blood T cell repertoires in COVID-19. Background on the study: Samples of COVID-19 (acute and convalescent) were obtained from the United States, Italy and Spain. Sources were T cells, B-cell-depleted T cells, or PBMCs; the material itself was cDNA or gDNA.

TCRdb keeps only in-frame clones here, not all; method: immunoSEQ multiplex PCR. The sample shows about 210,000 clones, about nine tenths of them seen only once. Trimming removed 2 bases at V and 3 bases at J, with 11 bases between. This CDR3 region has 14 residues. CDR1 MNHNY and CDR2 SVGAGI come from the germline V gene (reference sequence). The chain recombines TRBV6-6 with TRBJ2-7, with TRBD2 as a possible D gene (6 bases). The sample was peripheral blood. This TCR derives from a woman between 40 and 50 years old with acute or convalescent COVID-19. This CDR3 reads CASSYGGPNYEQYV. For the CDR3, the DNA is TGTGCCAGCAGTTACGGAGGGCCGAACTACGAGCAGTACGTC.